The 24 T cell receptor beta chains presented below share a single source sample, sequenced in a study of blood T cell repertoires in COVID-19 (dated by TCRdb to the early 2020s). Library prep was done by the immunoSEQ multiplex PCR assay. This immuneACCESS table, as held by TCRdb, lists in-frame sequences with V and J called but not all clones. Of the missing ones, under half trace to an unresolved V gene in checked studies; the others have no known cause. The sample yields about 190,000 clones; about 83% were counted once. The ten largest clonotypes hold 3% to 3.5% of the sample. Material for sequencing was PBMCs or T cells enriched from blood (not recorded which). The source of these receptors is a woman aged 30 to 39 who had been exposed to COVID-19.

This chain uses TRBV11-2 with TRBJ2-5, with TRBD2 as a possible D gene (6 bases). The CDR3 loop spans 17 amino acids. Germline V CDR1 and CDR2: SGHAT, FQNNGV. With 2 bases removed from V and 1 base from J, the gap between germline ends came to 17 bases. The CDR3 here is CASSLSTGSGAQETQYF. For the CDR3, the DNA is TGTGCCAGCAGCTTATCGACGGGTAGCGGCGCCCAAGAGACCCAGTACTTC.

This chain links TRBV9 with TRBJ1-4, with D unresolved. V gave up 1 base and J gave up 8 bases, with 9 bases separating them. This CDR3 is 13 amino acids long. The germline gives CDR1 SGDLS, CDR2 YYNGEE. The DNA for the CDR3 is TGTGCCAGCAGCGTACAAGGGAGCGAAAAACTGTTTTTT. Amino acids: CASSVQGSEKLFF.

As DNA, the CDR3 is TGTGCCAGCAGCTTCTTAGGACTAGCGGGGGACAATGAGCAGTTCTTC. It yields the protein CASSFLGLAGDNEQFF. This sequence joins TRBV7-9 and TRBJ2-1, with 13 bases matching TRBD2. Trimming removed 3 bases from V and 5 bases from J; junction bases left unmatched: 4. The CDR3 loop spans 16 amino acids. Germline values: CDR1 SEHNR, CDR2 FQNEAQ (reference sequence). The variable domain in full, completed from reference TRBV7-9 and TRBJ2-1, reads DTGVSQNPRHKITKRGQNVTFRCDPISEHNRLYWYRQTLGQGPEFLTYFQNEAQLEKSRLLSDRFSAERPKGSFSTLEIQRTEQGDSAMYLCASSFLGLAGDNEQFFGPGTRLTVL.

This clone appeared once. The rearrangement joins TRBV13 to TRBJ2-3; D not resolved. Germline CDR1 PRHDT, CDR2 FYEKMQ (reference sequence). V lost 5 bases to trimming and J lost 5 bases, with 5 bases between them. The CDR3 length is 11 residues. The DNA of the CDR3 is TGTGCCAGCAGCCAGGAAGATACGCAGTATTTT. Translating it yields CASSQEDTQYF.

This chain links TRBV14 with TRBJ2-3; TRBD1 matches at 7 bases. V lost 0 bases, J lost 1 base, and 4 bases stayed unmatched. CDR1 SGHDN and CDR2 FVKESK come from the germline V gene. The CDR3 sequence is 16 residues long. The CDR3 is CASSQDPGQGTDTQYF. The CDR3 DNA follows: TGTGCCAGCAGCCAAGATCCCGGACAGGGCACAGATACGCAGTATTTT.

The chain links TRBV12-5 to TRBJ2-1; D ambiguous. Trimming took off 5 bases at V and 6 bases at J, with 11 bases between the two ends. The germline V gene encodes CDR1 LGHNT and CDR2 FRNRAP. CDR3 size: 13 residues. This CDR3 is CASGPLSRNEQFF. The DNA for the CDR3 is TGTGCTAGTGGTCCCCTGAGTCGCAATGAGCAGTTCTTC.

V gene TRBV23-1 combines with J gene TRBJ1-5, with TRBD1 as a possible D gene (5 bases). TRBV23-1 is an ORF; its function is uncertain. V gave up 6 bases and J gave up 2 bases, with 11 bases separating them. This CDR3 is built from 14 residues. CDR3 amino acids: CASSFAGRNQPQHF. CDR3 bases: TGCGCCAGCAGCTTCGCGGGACGCAATCAGCCCCAGCATTTT.

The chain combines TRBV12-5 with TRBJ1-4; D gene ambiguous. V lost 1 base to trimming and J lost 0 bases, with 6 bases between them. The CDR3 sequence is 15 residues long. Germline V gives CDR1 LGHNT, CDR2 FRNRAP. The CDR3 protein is CASGLGSATNEKLFF. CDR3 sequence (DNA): TGTGCTAGTGGTTTGGGGAGTGCAACTAATGAAAAACTGTTTTTT.

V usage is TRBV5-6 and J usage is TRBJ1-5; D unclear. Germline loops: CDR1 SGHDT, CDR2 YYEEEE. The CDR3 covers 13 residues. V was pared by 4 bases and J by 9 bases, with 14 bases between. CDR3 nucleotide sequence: TGTGCCAGCAGCACTCCCCTTCCCGGGCCCCAGCATTTT. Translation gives CASSTPLPGPQHF.

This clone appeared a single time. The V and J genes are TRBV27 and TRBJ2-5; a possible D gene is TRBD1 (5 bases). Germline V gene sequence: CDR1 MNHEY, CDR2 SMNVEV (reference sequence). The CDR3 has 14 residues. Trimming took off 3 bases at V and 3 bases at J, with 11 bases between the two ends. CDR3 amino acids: CASSFIGREETQYF. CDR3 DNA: TGTGCCAGCAGTTTTATAGGCAGGGAAGAGACCCAGTACTTC.

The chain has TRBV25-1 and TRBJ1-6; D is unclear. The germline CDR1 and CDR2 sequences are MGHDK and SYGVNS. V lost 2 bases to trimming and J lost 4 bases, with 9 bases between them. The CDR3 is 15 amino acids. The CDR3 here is CASSERLNYNSPLHF. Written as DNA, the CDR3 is TGTGCCAGCAGTGAAAGACTCAATTATAATTCACCCCTCCACTTT.

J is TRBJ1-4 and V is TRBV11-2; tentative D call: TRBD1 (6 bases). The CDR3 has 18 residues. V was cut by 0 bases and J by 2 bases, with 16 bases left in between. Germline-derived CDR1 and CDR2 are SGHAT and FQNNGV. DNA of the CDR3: TGTGCCAGCAGCTTAGATCCAGGGGTGGATGTCACTAATGAAAAACTGTTTTTT. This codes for CASSLDPGVDVTNEKLFF.

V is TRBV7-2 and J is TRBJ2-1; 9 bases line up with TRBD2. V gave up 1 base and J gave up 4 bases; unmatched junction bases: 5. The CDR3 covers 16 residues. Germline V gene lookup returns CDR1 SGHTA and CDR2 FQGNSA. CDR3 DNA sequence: TGTGCCAGCAGCTTAGAGGCTAGCGGGGTATACAATGAGCAGTTCTTC. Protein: CASSLEASGVYNEQFF.

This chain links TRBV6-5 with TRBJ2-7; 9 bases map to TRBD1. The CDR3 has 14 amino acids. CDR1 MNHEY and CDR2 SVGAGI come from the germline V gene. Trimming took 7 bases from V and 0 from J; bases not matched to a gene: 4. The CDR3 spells CASTLGQGSYEQYF. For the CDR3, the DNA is TGTGCCAGCACGTTGGGACAGGGCTCCTACGAGCAGTACTTC.

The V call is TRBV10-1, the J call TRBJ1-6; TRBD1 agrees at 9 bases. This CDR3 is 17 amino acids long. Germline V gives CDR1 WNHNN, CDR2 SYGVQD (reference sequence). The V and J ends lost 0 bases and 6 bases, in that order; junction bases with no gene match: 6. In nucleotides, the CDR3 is TGCGCCAGCAGTGAGTCTCCGGGACAGGGTGGTAATTCACCCCTCCACTTT. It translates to CASSESPGQGGNSPLHF.

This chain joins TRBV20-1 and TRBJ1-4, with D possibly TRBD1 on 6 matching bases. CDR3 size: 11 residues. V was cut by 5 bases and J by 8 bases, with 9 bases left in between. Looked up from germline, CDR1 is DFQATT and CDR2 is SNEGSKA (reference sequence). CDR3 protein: CSALRGEKLFF. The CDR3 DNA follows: TGCAGTGCTCTCAGGGGAGAAAAACTGTTTTTT.

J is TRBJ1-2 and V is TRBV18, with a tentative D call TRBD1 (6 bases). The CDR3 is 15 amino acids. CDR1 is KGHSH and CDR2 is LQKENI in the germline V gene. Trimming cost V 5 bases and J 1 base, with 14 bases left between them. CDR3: CASSDLQGLNYGYTF. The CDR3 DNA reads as TGTGCCAGCTCAGACCTACAGGGCCTTAACTATGGCTACACCTTC.

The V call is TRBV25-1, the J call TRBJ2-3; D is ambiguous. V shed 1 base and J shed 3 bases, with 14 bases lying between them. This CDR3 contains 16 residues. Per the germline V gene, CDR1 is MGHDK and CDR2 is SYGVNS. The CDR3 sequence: CASSEFAFTDTDTQYF. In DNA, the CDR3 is TGTGCCAGCAGTGAATTTGCTTTCACAGATACAGATACGCAGTATTTT.

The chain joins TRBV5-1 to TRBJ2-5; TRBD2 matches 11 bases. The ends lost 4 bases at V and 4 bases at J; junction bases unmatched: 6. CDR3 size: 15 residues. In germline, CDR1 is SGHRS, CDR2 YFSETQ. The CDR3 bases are TGCGCCAGCAGCCACACTAGCGGGGGAGGAGAGACCCAGTACTTC. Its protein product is CASSHTSGGGETQYF.

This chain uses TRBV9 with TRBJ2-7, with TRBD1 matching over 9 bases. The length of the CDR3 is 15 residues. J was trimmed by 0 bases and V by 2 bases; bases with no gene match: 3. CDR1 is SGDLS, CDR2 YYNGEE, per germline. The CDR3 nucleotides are TGTGCCAGCAGCGTTGGGACAGGGCCCTCCTACGAGCAGTACTTC. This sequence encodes CASSVGTGPSYEQYF.

CDR3 in amino acids: CASSPQGAHSYEQYF. The CDR3 region has the DNA TGTGCCAGCTCACCCCAGGGGGCCCACTCCTACGAGCAGTACTTC. This sequence joins TRBV18 and TRBJ2-7; 8 nucleotides line up with TRBD1. V lost 3 bases, J lost 0 bases, and 4 bases stayed unmatched. The CDR3 spans 15 residues. The germline gives CDR1 KGHSH, CDR2 LQKENI.

CDR3 residues: CASSSRTEGAEAFF. The CDR3 DNA sequence: TGTGCCAGCAGCTCCCGTACTGAGGGCGCTGAAGCTTTCTTT. The J gene is TRBJ1-1, the V gene TRBV9; D is ambiguous. Looked up from germline, CDR1 is SGDLS and CDR2 is YYNGEE. Trimming removed 4 bases from V and 6 bases from J, with 16 bases in between. This CDR3 is built from 14 residues.

The CDR3 DNA is TGTGCCAGTAGTAGCCCTGCGACAGTGGGGCAGCCCCAGCATTTT. Amino acid sequence: CASSSPATVGQPQHF. This chain connects TRBV19 to TRBJ1-5; a possible D gene is TRBD1 (5 bases). Germline loops: CDR1 LNHDA, CDR2 SQIVND (reference sequence). V lost 4 bases, J lost 7 bases, and 17 bases lay in between. The CDR3 contains 15 residues.

The CDR3 reads CASSLGLAETRTTDTQYF. CDR3 nucleotide sequence: TGTGCCAGCAGCTTAGGACTAGCGGAAACCCGGACCACAGATACGCAGTATTTT. V is TRBV7-8 and J is TRBJ2-3; 9 positions agree with TRBD2. The V and J ends lost 1 base and 2 bases, in that order; junction bases with no gene match: 10. Per germline, CDR1 SGHVS and CDR2 FQNEAQ. This CDR3 is built from 18 residues.